This is a list of T cell receptor beta chains from one sample in a study of T-cell memory formation after mild COVID-19. TCRdb used MiXCR to reprocess the 5' RACE reads, holding one entry per CDR3 protein. The sample carries fewer than 400,000 distinct CDR3 sequences, about an eighth recorded once. What was sequenced was PBMCs or a T cell subset sorted from them (not recorded which). Source of these receptors: a man younger than 35 who had mild COVID-19 (a few samples of this study predate the infection). Cell type and time point are not known. The CDR3 runs from the conserved cysteine through the conserved F or W. A D gene is named only where the DNA matches it firmly. Rows give clone size only sometimes, using once, few, many, or a class for an expanded clone.

DNA | CDR3 | J | V | size | D
TGTGCCAGCAGCGTAGGGGGGAACCGCGCAGATACGCAGTATTTT | CASSVGGNRADTQYF | TRBJ2-3 | TRBV9 | few | .
TGTGCCAGCTCCCCCGCTAGCGGGTACAATGAGCAGTTCTTC | CASSPASGYNEQFF | TRBJ2-1 | TRBV2 | once | TRBD2
TGTGCCAGCAGAATAAAACGGACCCCCACGTCCTACAATGAGCAGTTCTTC | CASRIKRTPTSYNEQFF | TRBJ2-1 | TRBV6-6 | few | .
TGCAGTGCTAGAGATCGGGTGCAGAACACTGAAGCTTTCTTT | CSARDRVQNTEAFF | TRBJ1-1 | TRBV20-1 | few | .
TGTGCCAGCTCGCCATTCCGGGACAGGAAAGGAGAGACCCAGTACTTC | CASSPFRDRKGETQYF | TRBJ2-5 | TRBV18 | . | TRBD1
TGTGCCAGCCAACAGGGGAACAATCAGCCCCAGCATTTT | CASQQGNNQPQHF | TRBJ1-5 | TRBV6-5 | . | TRBD1
TGTGCCAGCAGCCCACCGATACAGGGTACGGAGACCCAGTACTTC | CASSPPIQGTETQYF | TRBJ2-5 | TRBV7-6 | . | .
TGTGCCAGCAGCCAAGCCGGGGGCGTCACTGAAGCTTTCTTT | CASSQAGGVTEAFF | TRBJ1-1 | TRBV3-1 | few | .
TGCAGTGTTAGACCGCGGACAGGGGGGAATCAGCCCCAGCATTTT | CSVRPRTGGNQPQHF | TRBJ1-5 | TRBV20-1 | . | TRBD1
TGTGCCAGCAGTTACACGGGACAGGGGGCCTTTGGCTACACCTTC | CASSYTGQGAFGYTF | TRBJ1-2 | TRBV6-5 | few | TRBD1
TGTGCCAGCAGCTCCCGGGGGAGAACCGGGGAGCTGTTTTTT | CASSSRGRTGELFF | TRBJ2-2 | TRBV11-2 | . | .
TGCAGTGCGCATCGGAGGCAGGGGAGCGACGAGCAGTACTTC | CSAHRRQGSDEQYF | TRBJ2-7 | TRBV20-1 | . | .
TGTGCCACCAGTGAGGGAAGGAGCACAGATACGCAGTATTTT | CATSEGRSTDTQYF | TRBJ2-3 | TRBV24-1 | few | .
TGTGCCAGCAGCAACGACAGGCGGAATCAGCCCCAGCATTTT | CASSNDRRNQPQHF | TRBJ1-5 | TRBV21-1 | . | .
TGTGCCAGCAGCTTACCCCCATCAGGCTCGGGAGCTTTCTTT | CASSLPPSGSGAFF | TRBJ1-1 | TRBV7-8 | few | .
TGCAGCGTTACCAGGGGACCCAATGAGCAGTTCTTC | CSVTRGPNEQFF | TRBJ2-1 | TRBV29-1 | few | .
TGTGCCAGCAGTTACCGCTCGACAGGGCCAAAGGACGTCCTGACTTTC | CASSYRSTGPKDVLTF | TRBJ2-6 | TRBV6-5 | few | TRBD1
TGCGCCAGCAGCTTGTTCCGGGGCTATGGCTACACCTTC | CASSLFRGYGYTF | TRBJ1-2 | TRBV5-1 | many | .
TGTGCCAGCAGTGGGGGTCGGATCGCCCTTTCTGGTAATGAAAAACTGTTTTTT | CASSGGRIALSGNEKLFF | TRBJ1-4 | TRBV25-1 | . | .
TGTGCCAGCAGTGAAGTTTCTCAAGAGACCCAGTACTTC | CASSEVSQETQYF | TRBJ2-5 | TRBV2 | few | .
TGTGCCAGCTCACGCGACAGGGAACAAGAGCAGTTCTTC | CASSRDREQEQFF | TRBJ2-1 | TRBV18 | few | TRBD1
TGCGCCAGCAGCTTGGGGGGACTGACTGGAAACACCATATATTTT | CASSLGGLTGNTIYF | TRBJ1-3 | TRBV5-1 | . | .
TGTGCCAGCAGCTTGGTGGCAGGTATAGCCAAAAACATTCAGTACTTC | CASSLVAGIAKNIQYF | TRBJ2-4 | TRBV5-5 | . | .
TGTGCCAGCAGGCTGACGGGGGTAACAGGCAATCAGCCCCAGCATTTT | CASRLTGVTGNQPQHF | TRBJ1-5 | TRBV12-3/TRBV12-4 | few | .
TGTGCCAGCAGCTTAGTTGTCAGGGACGGCTTGTATAATTCACCCCTCCACTTT | CASSLVVRDGLYNSPLHF | TRBJ1-6 | TRBV7-2 | few | .
TGTGCCAGCAGTGGTACAGGGGGCCCCTATAATTCACCCCTCCACTTT | CASSGTGGPYNSPLHF | TRBJ1-6 | TRBV25-1 | . | TRBD1
TGTGCCAGCAGCTTATCAGGGGGCGCAGGCTATGGCTACACCTTC | CASSLSGGAGYGYTF | TRBJ1-2 | TRBV7-2 | few | TRBD1